This T cell receptor (beta chain) originates from a study of T-cell reconstitution after alpha-beta-depleted transplantation in children. Study-wide results and limits: About two months after transplant, alpha-beta T cells reportedly came from several hundred expanded graft clones. Newly produced T cells mostly provided counts and TCRbeta diversity after one year, as hyperexpanded clones declined.

As for this clonotype: Its cognate antigen is unknown.

Unique molecular identifiers were incorporated when the TCRbeta library was constructed. TCRdb reprocessed the PCR reads with MiXCR, giving one entry per CDR3 protein. The repertoire consists of fewer than 700,000 distinct CDR3 sequences, with 10% to 15% occurring once and the leading ten covering 2% to 2.5%. The CDR3 contains 16 residues. The V and J ends lost 5 bases and 0 bases respectively, with 14 bases between them. From germline, CDR1 is MNHEY and CDR2 SVGEGT. The source material was PBMCs, mostly from graft donor cells, sampled 360 days after TCRalphabeta/CD19-depleted stem cell transplant. This receptor was obtained from a male patient aged 10 to 17 who had a stem cell transplant for acute myeloid leukemia, so the T cells may come from the graft donor. This chain uses TRBV6-2 or TRBV6-3 with TRBJ2-1, with D tentatively TRBD1 (6 bases). In DNA form, the CDR3 reads TGTGCCAGCAGTCGACAGGTATTTGGCTCCTACAATGAGCAGTTCTTC. Translating gives CASSRQVFGSYNEQFF.